This TCR beta chain comes out of a study of graft-versus-host responses after intestinal transplantation. Notes on the study in general: The presence of high graft-versus-host to host-versus-graft clonal ratios in allografts characterized patients with graft-donor T cell macrochimerism. Among recipient marrow samples, GvH clones were found; some appeared first in ileum or blood.

Trimming took off 4 bases at V and 2 bases at J, with 16 bases between the two ends. The CDR3 consists of 16 residues. Germline assignment: CDR1 SGHTS and CDR2 YDEGEE. Using immunoSEQ multiplex PCR, the repertoire was profiled, and TCRdb retains in-frame clones only, with some absent. Of roughly 70,000 clones listed, roughly 84% are singletons. Of note for this clone: Its antigen remains unidentified.

Sample: unstimulated CD4+ T cells sorted from spleen or lymph node cells, taken before transplant. The chain has TRBV5-8 and TRBJ1-5, with a possible D match to TRBD1 (5 bases). The origin of this receptor is a human donor who was the organ donor for an intestinal transplant. The CDR3 here is CASSPGHLGGNQPQHF. In DNA form, the CDR3 reads TGTGCCAGCAGCCCTGGACATCTTGGGGGCAATCAGCCCCAGCATTTT.